What follows is one T cell receptor (beta chain) and its context. Its cognate antigen has yet to be identified. Base qualities are not recorded, but no much larger clone differs from it by a single base. This record comes from a study of cytomegalovirus exposure and HLA in healthy donors (dated by TCRdb to about 2017). For context, the study as a whole: An earlier analysis of several hundred of the donors reported 250 to 350 Gb of sequence data and 117 million unique TCR beta sequences from 150 million to 200 million T cells. In addition to the first cohort of around 670 subjects, a separate validation cohort of approximately 130 different subjects was used. Donor age, sex, ethnicity and CMV serostatus were collected together with the repertoire data. A few DR-DQ haplotypes were treated as single units for association and clustering because of strong linkage in the cohort. The study profiled the T cell repertoires of 666 subjects by immunosequencing and related them to cytomegalovirus serostatus. HLA typing included class I and class II loci at four-digit resolution. A later analysis re-examined previously published TCR beta repertoires from hundreds of donors and added high-resolution HLA genotyping to investigate patterns of TCR occurrence. The study aimed to test whether cataloging public T cell receptors could reveal signatures of past pathogen exposure. The study combined high-throughput TCR immunosequencing, statistical association of individual TCRs with disease status, and machine learning to predict cytomegalovirus infection status. To decide whether each TCR beta V gene segment behaved as functional or pseudogenic, an earlier analysis of fewer than 750 of the donors relied on high-throughput TCR beta sequencing. The number of donors typed differed by locus, with roughly 629-640 for A, B, C, DRB1 and DQB1, approximately 500 for DQA1, 606 for DPA1, and around 430 for DPB1. A later genetic analysis took genome-wide SNP genotypes for about 60% of the roughly 670 donors and used that subset as a discovery cohort. Of the roughly 400 genotyped donors, about 80% fell in the genetic ancestry cluster associated with self-reported Caucasian donors. An early release that covered about 600 HLA-typed donors contained 300 to 350 gigabases of sequencing data and 65 million to 100 million unique TCR sequences. Rather than using new phenotypic data, the later analysis identified candidate immune exposures from TCR beta sequences and from how often those sequences occurred across donors. Every repertoire in the discovery cohort had been generated on one and the same sequencing platform. On average, about 200,000 unique TCR beta nucleotide sequences were sequenced per donor among fewer than 500 genotyped donors of the cohort, with roughly 19% of those sequences being non-productive. Summary of the overall study and its limitations: Because HLA typing was missing for some donors at each locus, association tests included only the typed subset. Broadly in line with IMGT annotations, most TCR beta V segments showed up in productive rearrangements about 90% or about 30% of the time in an earlier analysis of several hundred of the donors. In a later analysis, 16,951 TCR beta sequences were associated with specific HLA alleles at a false discovery rate of 0.05. In both the original and validation cohorts, the classifier was reported to diagnose cytomegalovirus status with high specificity and sensitivity. V-gene and J-gene trimming of TCR beta chains was associated with a missense DCLRE1C variant in a later genetic analysis, and the association was replicated in an independent cohort. Most CMV-associated TCR beta chains appeared to be HLA-restricted in a later analysis, and the HLA associations seemed to be driven largely by CMV exposure. The 87-base-pair reads could not distinguish some IMGT-functional V segments, including TRBV6-2 and TRBV6-3, so those segments were excluded. When HLA alleles, especially DR and DQ, strongly co-occurred, attributing TCR associations to individual alleles was difficult. Because counts were too low, some 17 rarely observed V segments, including chromosome 9 orphons, were excluded from the earlier analysis of 587 of the donors. A further reported finding was that TCR beta sequences accurately predicted the HLA-A and HLA-B alleles for most subjects in the first cohort. Across donors, most TCR sequences were observed very rarely, whereas some public TCRs were present in many individuals. In this cohort, only TCR beta chains were sequenced, and detectable features were limited by the absence of alpha or paired-chain data. The only immune exposure information available for the cohort was CMV serostatus. The presence/absence analyses assumed that sequencing depth was roughly uniform across donors, and that assumption may not be true. In a later analysis, the rate of TCR association differed among HLA loci, with DRB1 alleles having the most associated TCRs and HLA-C alleles having the fewest. A total of 150 or so TCR beta chains were listed by the study as associated with cytomegalovirus. In a later analysis, HLA-associated TCR beta chains were found to be more clonally expanded and to have lower generation probabilities than equally common non-associated chains. According to the authors, the approach could potentially be generalized to other disease states and immunological phenotypes. Linkage disequilibrium might explain the correlated functional status among segregating V segments, but an unknown experimental factor could not be ruled out. A cluster of highly shared sequence variants was judged likely to be a technical artifact of the sequencing pipeline. In a later analysis, several top co-occurrence clusters were reported to appear linked to parvovirus B19, influenza, CMV and Epstein-Barr virus. According to a later genetic analysis, donors in an Asian-associated ancestry cluster had fewer N-insertions in productive TCRs than the roughly 700-donor mean. In vitro tests confirmed that a few of the cytomegalovirus-associated TCR beta chains recognize cytomegalovirus antigens.

The library came from the immunoSEQ multiplex PCR assay. A mixture of 60 forward primers for TCR Vbeta segments and 13 reverse primers for TCR Jbeta segments was used in the multiplex PCR. The CDR3 region of rearranged TCR beta genes was amplified from genomic DNA with a multiplex PCR assay. On the Illumina HiSeq System, the amplified TCR beta libraries were sequenced as 87-base-pair reads. In the paper's pipeline: A later analysis counted about 80 million unique TCR beta chains across the 650 to 800 repertoires, and about 10 million of these chains were shared by at least two donors. A nearest-neighbor algorithm error-corrected the raw reads and collapsed the reads into unique sequences, merging closely related sequences to remove PCR and sequencing errors. V, D and J gene segments were assigned by aligning CDR3 sequences to IMGT reference sequences. For a sequence to be retained, at least a six-nucleotide match to both a V gene segment and a J gene segment was required. Rearrangements were called productive when the CDR3 lacked stop codons and stayed in frame with V and J; all others were non-productive. CDR3 was defined by IMGT convention, running from the second conserved V-encoded cysteine to the conserved J-encoded phenylalanine. In an earlier analysis of roughly 580 of the donors, sequences lacking an unambiguous match to a single V gene segment were excluded. An earlier analysis of approximately 590 of the donors called V segments functional above 56.7% productive rearrangements and segregating when the between-donor standard deviation exceeded 5%. A statistical classification framework was built for diagnosing cytomegalovirus status from the catalog of TCR beta chain sequences. V and J gene assignment, in a later analysis, came from comparing TCR nucleotide sequences with IMGT/GENE-DB human TR gene sequences. Using the TCRdist pipeline, a later analysis assigned CDR3 sequences along with most-parsimonious VDJ recombination scenarios. In a later analysis, every TCR beta chain was defined by the combination of its CDR3 amino acid sequence and its V-gene family, and reads without a unique V-gene family were dropped. In a later analysis, 500 to 700 highly shared, low-generation-probability nucleotide sequences were removed to address suspected cross-contamination and a sequencing artifact. In a later analysis, a clonal expansion index for each public chain was calculated from normalized within-repertoire ranks of inferred template counts. A later analysis computed generation probabilities with a VDJ recombination model fitted to out-of-frame rearrangements, and checked the results against IGoR. In a later analysis, TCR-TCR, TCR-HLA and TCR-CMV co-occurrence was scored with hypergeometric tests, and a repertoire-size bias correction was applied to TCR pairs. False discovery rates were estimated in a later analysis by permuting HLA or CMV assignments 20 times. A later analysis grouped co-occurring TCRs with DBSCAN, adding TCRdist sequence similarity when clustering within HLA-allele-positive subsets. Co-occurrence clustering excluded repertoires with fewer than 30,000 or more than 120,000 public chains, plus five with anomalous nucleotide sharing. Not all clones reach the TCRdb copy of this immuneACCESS table, which keeps in-frame sequences only. Checked studies attribute under half of the gap to unresolved V genes and leave the rest unexplained. D and trimming were read from the DNA, whereas the V and J calls and clone size are those reported in that table. Present in this sample are about 170,000 clones, approximately 59% of which were seen just once. Around 3.2% of the sample is taken by the ten largest.

The cohort was made up of approximately 670 healthy bone marrow donors. At the time of sampling, every cohort member was nominally healthy, though immune exposures that went unrecorded were likely present. The donor tested CMV seronegative, placing the donor among the roughly 340 seronegative members of the cohort. A peripheral blood sample was collected from each donor, and TCR beta sequencing was performed on peripheral blood mononuclear cells. The Qiagen DNeasy Blood Extraction Kit was used to extract genomic DNA from the blood cell samples. There are 15 amino acids in the CDR3, from cysteine to phenylalanine inclusive. Only the CDR3 region is kept as DNA, spanning 45 bases read in frame from base 1. As encoded in the germline V gene, CDR1 is LGHNA while CDR2 is YSLEER. A distance of 15 bases separates the germline ends of V and J, which lose 4 bases and 2 bases respectively.

The sequence was collected from a man in his forties in good health and CMV-seronegative. The V and J genes are TRBV4-3 and TRBJ2-7; possibly the D gene is TRBD2, per 5 matching bases. The sample comprised PBMCs. The DNA reads as follows: TGCGCCAGCAGCCCAAGACCAGGAGGTGCCTACGAGCAGTACTTC. It codes for CASSPRPGGAYEQYF.